This T cell receptor beta chain was captured in a study of cytomegalovirus exposure and HLA in healthy donors (dated 2017 in TCRdb). About the investigation overall: An earlier analysis of a few hundred of the donors reported approximately 280 Gb of sequence data and 95 million to 130 million unique TCR beta sequences obtained from approximately 180 million T cells. About 280 gigabases of sequencing data and 75 million to 85 million unique TCR sequences made up an early release that covered under 750 HLA-typed donors. Of the roughly 400 genotyped donors, roughly 80% fell in the genetic ancestry cluster associated with self-reported Caucasian donors. The study aimed to test whether cataloging public T cell receptors could reveal signatures of past pathogen exposure. The T cell repertoires of roughly 660 subjects were profiled by immunosequencing and related to cytomegalovirus serostatus. Along with the roughly 670-subject first cohort, a separate validation cohort of over a hundred different subjects was used. The study combined high-throughput TCR immunosequencing, statistical association of individual TCRs with disease status, and machine learning to predict cytomegalovirus infection status. A later analysis re-analyzed previously published TCR beta repertoires from 500 to 700 donors and added high-resolution HLA genotyping to study TCR occurrence patterns. Rather than drawing on any new phenotypic data, the later analysis identified candidate immune exposures from TCR beta sequences and the way those sequences occurred across donors. An earlier analysis of several hundred of the donors applied high-throughput TCR beta sequencing to assess whether each TCR beta V gene segment acted as functional or pseudogenic. Alongside the repertoire data, information on donor age, sex, ethnicity and CMV serostatus was compiled. A later genetic analysis took genome-wide SNP genotypes for about three fifths of the roughly 670 donors and used that subset as a discovery cohort. Every discovery cohort repertoire had been produced on one sequencing platform. HLA typing included class I and class II loci at four-digit resolution. Typing coverage differed by locus: A, B, C, DRB1 and DQB1 were typed in roughly 620-630 donors, DQA1 in roughly 510, DPA1 in some 570, and DPB1 in around 440. Four or five DR-DQ haplotypes were handled as single units for association and clustering because linkage in the cohort was strong. On average, about 240,000 unique TCR beta nucleotide sequences were sequenced per donor among 350 to 400 genotyped donors of the cohort, with roughly 19% of those sequences being non-productive. Study-wide findings and limitations: In a later analysis, several top co-occurrence clusters were reported to appear linked to parvovirus B19, influenza, CMV and Epstein-Barr virus. An earlier analysis of 450 to 750 of the donors showed that most TCR beta V segments appeared in productive rearrangements either about 87% or about 30% of the time, which broadly matched IMGT annotations. A further reported finding was that TCR beta sequences accurately predicted the HLA-A and HLA-B alleles for most subjects in the first cohort. The study listed approximately 160 TCR beta chains as associated with cytomegalovirus. Because counts were too low, roughly 17 rarely observed V segments, including chromosome 9 orphons, were left out of the earlier analysis of a few hundred of the donors. Linkage disequilibrium might explain the correlated functional status among segregating V segments, but an unknown experimental factor could not be ruled out. For the cohort, immune exposure information was limited to CMV serostatus. When HLA alleles, especially DR and DQ, strongly co-occurred, TCR associations were difficult to assign to individual alleles. A cluster of highly shared sequence variants was judged likely to represent a technical artifact of the sequencing pipeline. This cohort had only TCR beta chains sequenced, and the lack of alpha or paired-chain data limited which features could be detected. HLA typing was unavailable for some donors at each locus, so association tests used only the typed subset. Cytomegalovirus status was reported to be diagnosed by the classifier with high specificity and sensitivity in both the original and validation cohorts. An association between a missense DCLRE1C variant and V-gene and J-gene trimming of TCR beta chains was found in a later genetic analysis and replicated in an independent cohort. In a later analysis, HLA-associated TCR beta chains showed more clonal expansion and lower generation probabilities than non-associated chains that were equally common. Compared with the approximately 670-donor mean, donors in an Asian-associated ancestry cluster had fewer N-insertions in productive TCRs, according to a later genetic analysis. The 87-base-pair reads could not distinguish some IMGT-functional V segments, including TRBV6-2 and TRBV6-3, so those segments were excluded. Most TCR sequences were seen in very few donors, while some public TCRs were found in many individuals. In vitro tests confirmed that a few of the cytomegalovirus-associated TCR beta chains recognize cytomegalovirus antigens. The authors suggested that the approach could potentially be extended to other disease states and immunological phenotypes. Most CMV-associated TCR beta chains appeared to be HLA-restricted in a later analysis, and the HLA associations seemed to be driven largely by CMV exposure. In a later analysis, the rate of TCR association differed among HLA loci, with DRB1 alleles having the most associated TCRs and HLA-C alleles having the fewest. Sequencing depth was assumed to be roughly uniform across donors in the presence/absence analyses, though that assumption may not hold. A later analysis associated 15,000 or so TCR beta sequences with specific HLA alleles at a false discovery rate of 0.05.

About this clone itself: Which antigen it targets is not known. Base-call qualities are not available, and no considerably larger clone is one nucleotide away.

The junction carries 17 bases between V and J, which are trimmed by 8 bases and 3 bases respectively. The germline V gene (reference sequence) supplies CDR1 MNHNY and CDR2 SVGAGI. The CDR3 has 15 amino acids, counting the end cysteine and phenylalanine. Here the CDR3 DNA is all that survives: 45 bases in frame from base 1. Libraries came from the immunoSEQ multiplex PCR assay. A mixture of 60 forward primers for TCR Vbeta segments and 13 reverse primers for TCR Jbeta segments was used in the multiplex PCR. The CDR3 region of rearranged TCR beta genes was amplified from genomic DNA with a multiplex PCR assay. The Illumina HiSeq System was used to sequence the amplified TCR beta libraries as 87-base-pair reads. As for the original processing: In a later analysis, 70 million to 95 million unique TCR beta chains were counted across the 650 to 750 repertoires, and roughly 11 million of these chains were shared by at least two donors. A nearest-neighbor algorithm error-corrected the raw reads and collapsed the reads into unique sequences, merging closely related sequences to remove PCR and sequencing errors. V, D and J gene segments were assigned by aligning CDR3 sequences to IMGT reference sequences. Each retained sequence needed at least a six-nucleotide match to both a V gene segment and a J gene segment. A rearrangement counted as productive if the CDR3 had no stop codons and remained in frame with V and J, and every other rearrangement counted as non-productive. CDR3 was defined according to IMGT convention as the region running from the second conserved V-encoded cysteine to the conserved J-encoded phenylalanine. The earlier analysis of about 560 of the donors excluded any sequence lacking an unambiguous match to a single V gene segment. An earlier analysis of several hundred of the donors classified V segments as functional when productive rearrangements were above 56.7% and as segregating when the standard deviation between donors was above 5%. A statistical classification framework was built to diagnose cytomegalovirus status from the catalog of TCR beta chain sequences. In a later analysis, TCR nucleotide sequences were compared against IMGT/GENE-DB human TR gene sequences so that V and J genes could be assigned. The TCRdist pipeline was used in a later analysis to assign CDR3 sequences and most-parsimonious VDJ recombination scenarios. In a later analysis, every TCR beta chain was defined by the combination of its CDR3 amino acid sequence and its V-gene family, and reads without a unique V-gene family were dropped. To address suspected cross-contamination and a sequencing artifact, a later analysis removed around 600 highly shared, low-generation-probability nucleotide sequences. A later analysis calculated a clonal expansion index for each public chain from normalized within-repertoire ranks of inferred template counts. A later analysis computed generation probabilities with a VDJ recombination model fitted to out-of-frame rearrangements, and checked the results against IGoR. A later analysis scored TCR-TCR, TCR-HLA and TCR-CMV co-occurrence with hypergeometric tests, applying a repertoire-size bias correction to TCR pairs. In a later analysis, false discovery rates were estimated by permuting HLA or CMV assignments 20 times. A later analysis grouped co-occurring TCRs with DBSCAN, adding TCRdist sequence similarity when clustering within HLA-allele-positive subsets. For co-occurrence clustering, repertoires with fewer than 30,000 or more than 120,000 public chains were excluded, along with 4 to 6 repertoires with anomalous nucleotide sharing. The clones in this table, taken by TCRdb from immuneACCESS, are in-frame only. Not every clone is retained; where verified, under half of the shortfall comes from an unresolved V gene, and the cause of the rest is unknown. Clone size and the V and J calls come from that table; the DNA yielded D and trimming. The sample profile shows around 94,000 clones; 65% to 85% of them were found once. The ten biggest clones cover about 2% of the sample.

The cohort consisted of 666 healthy bone marrow donors. At the time of sampling, every cohort member was nominally healthy, though immune exposures that went unrecorded were likely present. The donor tested CMV seronegative and was one of the 352 seronegative cohort members. A peripheral blood sample was collected from each donor, and TCR beta sequencing was performed on peripheral blood mononuclear cells. Genomic DNA extraction from the blood cell samples was performed with the Qiagen DNeasy Blood Extraction Kit. Sequencing was carried out using PBMCs. The TCR comes from a man between 18 and 35 years old in good health and CMV-seronegative. The V and J genes are TRBV6-6 and TRBJ2-4; possibly the D gene is TRBD2, per 7 matching bases. The nucleotide sequence is TGTGCCAGCGCCGGGGGGCGGGAAGGCAAAAACATTCAGTACTTC. This is translated as CASAGGREGKNIQYF.